These 12 T cell receptor beta chains share one sample of origin, sequenced in a study of T cell responses to AZD1222 COVID-19 vaccine. Generated by immunoSEQ multiplex PCR, the TCRdb table keeps only in-frame clones and is missing some. This sample has approximately 200,000 clones, with around 87% found just once. The material sequenced was peripheral blood, taken on day 0 of MenACWY control vaccination. The source is an adult in good health.

The sample holds one count of this clone. This sequence joins TRBV6-2 or TRBV6-3 and TRBJ1-1; D may be TRBD1 (6 bases). The germline V gene has CDR1 MNHEY and CDR2 SVGEGT. The CDR3 is 15 amino acids. Deletions cut 0 bases from V and 4 bases from J, with 12 bases between. CDR3 region: CASSYSGGRGTEAFF. CDR3 in DNA: TGTGCCAGCAGTTACTCGGGGGGGCGCGGCACTGAAGCTTTCTTT.

V gene TRBV19 combines with J gene TRBJ1-5, with TRBD1 matching 11 bases. This CDR3 is 19 amino acids long. The V segment lost 4 bases and the J segment 2 bases; nucleotides outside the gene matches: 13. Germline lookup yields CDR1 LNHDA and CDR2 SQIVND (reference sequence). The CDR3 spells CASSTSTGTGGYGNQPQHF. CDR3 sequence (DNA): TGTGCCAGTAGTACTTCTACTGGGACAGGGGGTTATGGCAATCAGCCCCAGCATTTT. The variable domain in full, completed from reference TRBV19 and TRBJ1-5, reads DGGITQSPKYLFRKEGQNVTLSCEQNLNHDAMYWYRQDPGQGLRLIYYSQIVNDFQKGDIAEGYSVSREKKESFPLTVTSAQKNPTAFYLCASSTSTGTGGYGNQPQHFGDGTRLSIL.

The rearrangement links TRBV5-4 to TRBJ1-1; D uncertain. This CDR3 is 15 amino acids long. CDR1 is SGHNT, CDR2 YYREEE, per germline (reference sequence). With 2 bases removed from V and 0 bases from J, the gap between germline ends came to 11 bases. This CDR3 reads CASSFPGAMNTEAFF. The CDR3 DNA reads TGTGCCAGCAGCTTCCCGGGAGCCATGAACACTGAAGCTTTCTTT.

The chain has TRBV4-1 and TRBJ1-3; 8 bases match TRBD1. There are 16 residues in the CDR3. J gave up 2 bases and V 3 bases, and 6 bases lay outside the gene matches. The V gene's germline CDR1 is MGHRA and CDR2 YSYEKL. CDR3 DNA: TGCGCCAGCAGCCAGTATGACAGGGGACCTGGAAACACCATATATTTT. Protein product: CASSQYDRGPGNTIYF.

J is TRBJ2-3 and V is TRBV19; maybe TRBD1 (6 bases). CDR3 length: 15 residues. Trimming took off 8 bases at V and 2 bases at J, with 17 bases between the two ends. Germline CDR1 is LNHDA and CDR2 is SQIVND (reference sequence). The CDR3 DNA follows: TGTGCCAGTGGTCGCATGGGGGCCTACACAGATACGCAGTATTTT. Translated: CASGRMGAYTDTQYF.

This clone was detected only a few times. J is TRBJ1-2 and V is TRBV7-3, with 8 bases identical to TRBD1. This CDR3 is 15 amino acids long. Losses at the gene ends were 5 bases for V and 2 bases for J; bases not matched to a gene: 7. Germline-derived CDR1 and CDR2 are SGHTA and FQGTGA. The CDR3 loop reads CASSRITGGNYGYTF. The CDR3 coding sequence is TGTGCCAGCAGCCGTATTACAGGGGGAAACTATGGCTACACCTTC.

The V and J genes are TRBV25-1 and TRBJ1-6; D ambiguous. Trimming pared 2 bases from V and 3 bases from J, leaving 8 bases between. CDR1 and CDR2 from the germline V gene are MGHDK and SYGVNS. The CDR3 is 15 amino acids. The CDR3 spells CASSEAGDYNSPLHF. The CDR3 nucleotides are TGTGCCAGCAGTGAAGCCGGGGACTATAATTCACCCCTCCACTTT. Full variable domain (outside the CDR3, taken from reference TRBV25-1 and TRBJ1-6): EADIYQTPRYLVIGTGKKITLECSQTMGHDKMYWYQQDPGMELHLIHYSYGVNSTEKGDLSSESTVSRIRTEHFPLTLESARPSHTSQYLCASSEAGDYNSPLHFGNGTRLTVT.

This clone is a singleton in its sample. This chain uses TRBV29-1 with TRBJ2-3, with D tentatively TRBD1 or TRBD2 (5 bases each). Germline lookup yields CDR1 SQVTM and CDR2 ANQGSEA. The CDR3 runs 12 residues. The germline V and J ends were trimmed by 5 bases and 2 bases, with 8 bases remaining between them. Written as DNA, the CDR3 is TGCAGCGTTCGGGACCCCACAGATACGCAGTATTTT. This codes for CSVRDPTDTQYF.

The chain joins TRBV18 to TRBJ1-5; 7 nucleotides align to TRBD1. Trimming cost V 3 bases and J 4 bases; bases outside gene matches: 3. Germline CDR1 reads KGHSH; CDR2 reads LQKENI. This CDR3 region has 14 residues. CDR3 loop: CASSPEGANQPQHF. As DNA, the CDR3 is TGTGCCAGCTCACCGGAGGGGGCAAATCAGCCCCAGCATTTT.

This sequence joins TRBV5-1 and TRBJ2-7; D not certain. V shed 0 bases and J shed 0 bases, with 16 bases lying between them. CDR3 length: 17 residues. Germline V gene lookup returns CDR1 SGHRS and CDR2 YFSETQ. The CDR3 sequence: CASSLGQTVLNSYEQYF. DNA of the CDR3: TGCGCCAGCAGCTTGGGCCAGACGGTGCTTAACTCCTACGAGCAGTACTTC. Full variable domain (missing parts from reference TRBV5-1 and TRBJ2-7): KAGVTQTPRYLIKTRGQQVTLSCSPISGHRSVSWYQQTPGQGLQFLFEYFSETQRNKGNFPGRFSGRQFSNSRSEMNVSTLELGDSALYLCASSLGQTVLNSYEQYFGPGTRLTVT.

CDR3 in DNA: TGTGCCAGCAGCACTTCTCATAGGGTTTTCTCGCCGCCTGAAGCTTTCTTT. It translates to CASSTSHRVFSPPEAFF. The V gene is TRBV28, the J gene TRBJ1-1; D is unclear. Looked up from germline, CDR1 is MDHEN and CDR2 is SYDVKM. CDR3 size: 17 residues. The V end lost 6 bases, the J end lost 6 bases, and 26 bases lay between the germline ends. Combining the CDR3 with reference TRBV28 and TRBJ1-1 gives the whole variable domain DVKVTQSSRYLVKRTGEKVFLECVQDMDHENMFWYRQDPGLGLRLIYFSYDVKMKEKGDIPEGYSVSREKKERFSLILESASTNQTSMYLCASSTSHRVFSPPEAFFGQGTRLTVV.

This chain uses TRBV7-8 with TRBJ1-3; D gene ambiguous. The CDR3 has 14 residues. Germline-derived CDR1 and CDR2 are SGHVS and FQNEAQ. Trimming stripped 1 base from V and 2 bases from J, with 6 bases between. The CDR3: CASSLVEAGNTIYF. In nucleotides, the CDR3 is TGTGCCAGCAGCTTAGTGGAAGCTGGAAACACCATATATTTT.